These T cell receptor beta chains were read from a single sample in a study of cytomegalovirus exposure and HLA in healthy donors. Using immunoSEQ multiplex PCR, the repertoire was profiled, and TCRdb retains in-frame clones only, with some absent. The table records about 190,000 clones, roughly 80% of them present only once. Sequencing was carried out using PBMCs. These receptors were collected from a woman aged 25 to 45 in good health and CMV-seropositive. The CDR3 runs from the conserved cysteine through the conserved F or W. A D gene is named only where the DNA matches it firmly. The size entry is marked missing in some rows and otherwise reads once, few, many or a size class.

J gene	D gene	clone size	V gene	CDR3 protein	CDR3 DNA
TRBJ1-1	TRBD1	NA	TRBV6-5	CASSYSRTGGTEAFF	TGTGCCAGCAGTTACTCGCGGACAGGCGGTACTGAAGCTTTCTTT
TRBJ2-7	NA	NA	TRBV28	CASSHSTYEQYF	TGTGCCAGCAGTCACTCAACCTACGAGCAGTACTTC
TRBJ1-1	TRBD1	NA	TRBV29-1	CSIRDRVAEAFF	TGCAGCATACGGGACAGGGTCGCTGAAGCTTTCTTT
TRBJ2-4	NA	NA	TRBV30	CAWSVANIQYF	TGTGCCTGGAGTGTGGCTAACATTCAGTACTTC
TRBJ2-1	TRBD1	NA	TRBV18	CASSLGQGAHSEQFF	TGTGCCAGCTCACTCGGACAGGGGGCGCATAGTGAGCAGTTCTTC
TRBJ2-2	TRBD2	NA	TRBV7-8	CASSLLGRAFGELFF	TGTGCCAGCAGCTTACTCGGGAGGGCCTTCGGGGAGCTGTTTTTT
TRBJ1-1	NA	NA	TRBV7-2	CASSHLNTEAFF	TGTGCCAGCAGCCATTTGAACACTGAAGCTTTCTTT
TRBJ1-5	NA	NA	TRBV7-2	CASSSRQHNQPQHF	TGTGCCAGCAGCTCCCGACAGCACAATCAGCCCCAGCATTTT
TRBJ1-5	NA	NA	TRBV19	CASSPTEGGRHQPQHF	TGTGCCAGTAGTCCTACGGAGGGGGGGAGACATCAGCCCCAGCATTTT
TRBJ2-2	TRBD2	NA	TRBV5-4	CASSLDQGTRITGELFF	TGTGCCAGCAGCTTAGATCAAGGGACTAGGATCACCGGGGAGCTGTTTTTT
TRBJ2-7	NA	NA	TRBV27	CASSPERGDSYEQYF	TGTGCCAGCAGCCCGGAAAGGGGCGACTCCTACGAGCAGTACTTC
TRBJ2-7	NA	NA	TRBV6-6	CASSRESYEQYF	TGTGCCAGCAGCCGCGAGTCCTACGAGCAGTACTTC
TRBJ1-1	NA	NA	TRBV30	CAWNTGRNTEAFF	TGTGCCTGGAATACGGGTCGGAACACTGAAGCTTTCTTT
TRBJ2-7	NA	NA	TRBV2	CASSRQYYEQYF	TGTGCCAGCAGTCGACAGTACTACGAGCAGTACTTC
TRBJ1-1	TRBD1	few	TRBV5-6	CASSRWDRDLTEAFF	TGTGCCAGCAGTCGATGGGACAGGGATCTCACTGAAGCTTTCTTT
TRBJ2-1	NA	NA	TRBV29-1	CSVVVARPVSYNEQFF	TGCAGCGTTGTTGTCGCCCGTCCGGTATCCTACAATGAGCAGTTCTTC
TRBJ1-2	TRBD1	NA	TRBV2	CASSEGGRGNYGYTF	TGTGCCAGCAGTGAAGGGGGCAGGGGGAACTATGGCTACACCTTC
TRBJ2-7	TRBD2	NA	TRBV18	CASSPSAGALNEQYF	TGTGCCAGCTCACCATCAGCGGGAGCTCTGAACGAGCAGTACTTC
TRBJ2-3	NA	NA	TRBV5-1	CASSLGGASTDTQYF	TGCGCCAGCAGCTTGGGCGGTGCTAGCACAGATACGCAGTATTTT
TRBJ2-1	NA	few	TRBV7-3	CASSQIGLEQFF	TGTGCCAGCAGCCAGATAGGACTTGAGCAGTTCTTC
TRBJ1-1	TRBD1	few	TRBV14	CASSQRDSPNTEAFF	TGTGCCAGCAGCCAAAGGGACAGCCCAAACACTGAAGCTTTCTTT
TRBJ2-3	NA	NA	TRBV5-1	CASSPGQSTDTQYF	TGCGCCAGCAGCCCAGGACAGTCCACAGATACGCAGTATTTT
TRBJ2-5	NA	NA	TRBV29-1	CSVAHDRGTQYF	TGCAGCGTCGCCCACGACCGGGGGACCCAGTACTTC
TRBJ2-7	TRBD1	NA	TRBV27	CASSPGTETYEQYF	TGTGCCAGCAGCCCCGGGACAGAGACCTACGAGCAGTACTTC
TRBJ1-2	NA	NA	TRBV5-1	CASSTTLSYGYTF	TGCGCCAGCAGCACTACCCTTTCGTATGGCTACACCTTC
TRBJ1-4	TRBD1	NA	TRBV29-1	CSVTGGTYSTNEKLFF	TGCAGCGTAACAGGGGGGACCTACTCAACTAATGAAAAACTGTTTTTT
TRBJ2-5	NA	NA	TRBV28	CASSLQKTGTGQETQYF	TGTGCCAGCAGTTTACAAAAGACAGGGACTGGACAAGAGACCCAGTACTTC
TRBJ1-1	TRBD1	NA	TRBV18	CASSVTGTGGTEAFF	TGTGCCAGCTCAGTAACCGGGACAGGGGGCACTGAAGCTTTCTTT
TRBJ2-5	NA	once	TRBV25-1	CASSERVGRGWETQYF	TGTGCCAGCAGTGAAAGGGTGGGCAGGGGATGGGAGACCCAGTACTTC
TRBJ2-1	TRBD2	NA	TRBV2	CASSDVGLAGNEQFF	TGTGCCAGCAGTGATGTTGGACTAGCGGGGAATGAGCAGTTCTTC
TRBJ2-3	NA	NA	TRBV19	CASSIIVFDTQYF	TGTGCCAGTAGTATAATCGTATTTGATACGCAGTATTTT
TRBJ2-7	NA	NA	TRBV19	CASTITQGGSYEQYF	TGTGCCAGTACAATCACGCAGGGGGGCTCCTACGAGCAGTACTTC
TRBJ1-2	TRBD1	NA	TRBV30	CAWSVLGQGLRYGYTF	TGTGCCTGGAGTGTCCTAGGACAGGGGTTACGTTATGGCTACACCTTC
TRBJ2-2	NA	NA	TRBV19	CASSINTGELFF	TGTGCCAGTAGCATTAACACCGGGGAGCTGTTTTTT
TRBJ2-1	NA	NA	TRBV7-9	CASSLIGSYNEQFF	TGTGCCAGCAGCTTAATCGGGTCCTACAATGAGCAGTTCTTC
TRBJ2-5	TRBD2	NA	TRBV28	CASGSGLAGVVQETQYF	TGTGCCAGCGGATCGGGACTAGCGGGAGTTGTTCAAGAGACCCAGTACTTC
TRBJ1-1	NA	NA	TRBV6-5	CASSYLGTEAFF	TGTGCCAGCAGTTACCTAGGCACTGAAGCTTTCTTT